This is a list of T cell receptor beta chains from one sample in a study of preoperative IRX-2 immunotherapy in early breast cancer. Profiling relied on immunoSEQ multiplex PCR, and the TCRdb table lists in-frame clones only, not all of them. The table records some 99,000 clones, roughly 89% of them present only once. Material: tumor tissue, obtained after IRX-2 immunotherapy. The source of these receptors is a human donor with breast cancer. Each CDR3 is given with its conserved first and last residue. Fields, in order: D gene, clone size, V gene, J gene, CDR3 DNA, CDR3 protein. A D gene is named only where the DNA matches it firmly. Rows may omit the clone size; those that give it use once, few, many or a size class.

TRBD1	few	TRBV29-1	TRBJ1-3	TGCAGCGTTGCGGACAGGGGGAGTGGAAACACCATATATTTT	CSVADRGSGNTIYF
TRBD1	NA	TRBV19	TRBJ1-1	TGTGCCAGTAGCGACAGGGAGTACACTGAAGCTTTCTTT	CASSDREYTEAFF
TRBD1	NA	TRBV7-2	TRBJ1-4	TGTGCCAGCAGCTTGTACGACAGGGATAATGAAAAACTGTTTTTT	CASSLYDRDNEKLFF
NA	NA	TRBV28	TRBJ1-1	TGTGCCAGCAGCCCCGGGGGGGTAGGGACTGAAGCTTTCTTT	CASSPGGVGTEAFF
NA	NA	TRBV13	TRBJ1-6	TGTGCCGCTGGGGAAAGCTCCTATAATTCACCCCTCCACTTT	CAAGESSYNSPLHF
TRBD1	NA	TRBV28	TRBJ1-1	TGTGCCAGCAGCCCCGGGACAGGGGAGGCCACTGAAGCTTTCTTT	CASSPGTGEATEAFF
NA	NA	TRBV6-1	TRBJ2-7	TGTGCCAGCAGTGAAGCGCGTAGTCTGTCCTACGAGCAGTACTTC	CASSEARSLSYEQYF
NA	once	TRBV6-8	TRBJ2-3	TGTGCCAGCACCCTGGCCGGGCCAGGGGACCCAGGCGGGAGTAGGACAGATACGCAGTATTTT	CASTLAGPGDPGGSRTDTQYF
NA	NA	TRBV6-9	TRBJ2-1	TGTGCCAGCAGTTTATCGGGCGATGAGCAGTTCTTC	CASSLSGDEQFF
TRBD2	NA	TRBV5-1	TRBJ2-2	TGCGCCAGCAGCTTCACTAGCGGGACCAACACCGGGGAGCTGTTTTTT	CASSFTSGTNTGELFF
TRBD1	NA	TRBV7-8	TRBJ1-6	TGTGCCAGCAGCCCGGGACAGAGATCCTATAATTCACCCCTCCACTTT	CASSPGQRSYNSPLHF
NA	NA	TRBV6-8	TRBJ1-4	TGTGCCAGCAGTCGGAAAATACGACATCTACCCAATGAAAAACTGTTTTTT	CASSRKIRHLPNEKLFF
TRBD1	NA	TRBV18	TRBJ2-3	TGTGCCAGCTCGACAGGGGGCAAAGATACGCAGTATTTT	CASSTGGKDTQYF
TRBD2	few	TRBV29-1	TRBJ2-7	TGCAGCGCCGCTAGCGGGGGCTCCTACGAGCAGTACTTC	CSAASGGSYEQYF
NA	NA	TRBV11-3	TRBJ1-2	TGTGCCAGCAGCTCCCGGGACTGGCCTGGGAGCTACACCTTC	CASSSRDWPGSYTF
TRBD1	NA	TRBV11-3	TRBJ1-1	TGTGCCAGCAGCTTGATGGGACAGGGCTTCCGTGCTTTCTTT	CASSLMGQGFRAFF
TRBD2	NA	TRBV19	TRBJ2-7	TGTGCCAGTAGTATACAGCGGGGGACATACGAGCAGTACTTC	CASSIQRGTYEQYF
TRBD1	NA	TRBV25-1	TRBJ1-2	TGTGCCAGCAGTGACTCCTGGGACAGGAGGCAGGATGGCTACACCTTC	CASSDSWDRRQDGYTF
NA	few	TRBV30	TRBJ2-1	TGTGCCTGGAGTCAACAGGGTTATGAGCAGTTCTTC	CAWSQQGYEQFF
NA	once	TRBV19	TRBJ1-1	TGTGCCAGTAACCCGACAGGTACGAACACTGAAGCTTTCTTT	CASNPTGTNTEAFF
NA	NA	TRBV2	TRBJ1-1	TGTGCCAGCACAGGGGCGAGGGGCACTGAAGCTTTCTTT	CASTGARGTEAFF
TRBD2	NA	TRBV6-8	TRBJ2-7	TGTGCCAGCAGTTACTCGAGTAGCGGGGCTCCCTACGAGCAGTACTTC	CASSYSSSGAPYEQYF
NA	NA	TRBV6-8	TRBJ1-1	TGTGCCAGCACTCCGATGGGGGTTTCTGAAGCTTTCTTT	CASTPMGVSEAFF
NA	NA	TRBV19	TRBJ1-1	TGTGCCAGTATCGAGGGGGGGGCGCGAAACACTGAAGCTTTCTTT	CASIEGGARNTEAFF
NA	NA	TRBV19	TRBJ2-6	TGTGCCAGTAGTGTATTACAGGGATCTGGGGCCAACGTCCTGACTTTC	CASSVLQGSGANVLTF